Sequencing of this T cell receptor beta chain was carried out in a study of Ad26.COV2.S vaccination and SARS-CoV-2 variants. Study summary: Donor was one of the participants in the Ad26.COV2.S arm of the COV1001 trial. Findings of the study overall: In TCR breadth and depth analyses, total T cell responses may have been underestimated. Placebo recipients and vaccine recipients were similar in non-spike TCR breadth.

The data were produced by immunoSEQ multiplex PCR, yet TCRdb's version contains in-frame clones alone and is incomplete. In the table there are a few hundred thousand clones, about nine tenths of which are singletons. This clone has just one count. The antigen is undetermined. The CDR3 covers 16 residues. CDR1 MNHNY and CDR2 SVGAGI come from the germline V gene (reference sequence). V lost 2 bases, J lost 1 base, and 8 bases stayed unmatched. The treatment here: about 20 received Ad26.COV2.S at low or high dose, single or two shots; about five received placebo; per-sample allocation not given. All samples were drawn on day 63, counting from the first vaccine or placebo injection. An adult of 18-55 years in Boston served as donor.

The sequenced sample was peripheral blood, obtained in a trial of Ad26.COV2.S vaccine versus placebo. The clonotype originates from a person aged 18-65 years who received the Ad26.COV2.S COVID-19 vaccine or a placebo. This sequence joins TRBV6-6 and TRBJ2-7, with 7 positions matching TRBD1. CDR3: CASSYPRQGPSYEQYF. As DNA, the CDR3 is TGTGCCAGCAGTTACCCCCGACAGGGACCTTCCTACGAGCAGTACTTC.